One and the same sample provided the 18 T cell receptor beta chains below, sequenced in a study of blood T cell repertoires in COVID-19. Sequencing was performed with immunoSEQ multiplex PCR; in TCRdb, only in-frame clones are kept and a portion is missing. The profile shows hundreds of thousands of clones, around nine tenths of them singletons. The sample comprised PBMCs or T cells enriched from blood (not recorded which). The receptors shown here come from a woman aged 18-35 years who had been exposed to COVID-19.

The chain carries TRBV29-1 and TRBJ2-7; D remains unclear. With 0 bases removed from V and 4 bases from J, the gap between germline ends came to 7 bases. The CDR3 has 12 amino acids. Germline lookup yields CDR1 SQVTM and CDR2 ANQGSEA. The CDR3 sequence is CSVEDKRYEQYF. CDR3 in DNA: TGCAGCGTTGAAGACAAGAGATACGAGCAGTACTTC.

The chain links TRBV5-6 to TRBJ1-2, with unresolved D. The V end lost 2 bases, the J end lost 3 bases, and 8 bases lay between the germline ends. The germline V gene encodes CDR1 SGHDT and CDR2 YYEEEE. The CDR3 covers 13 residues. The CDR3 sequence: CASSFGRYYGYTF. CDR3 nucleotides: TGTGCCAGCAGCTTTGGTCGGTACTATGGCTACACCTTC.

J is TRBJ1-2 and V is TRBV29-1; 7 bases are a match to TRBD1. V lost 7 bases and J lost 8; bases outside the gene matches: 13. The CDR3 extends over 13 amino acids. CDR1 is SQVTM and CDR2 is ANQGSEA in the germline V gene. The DNA for the CDR3 is TGCAGCGGACAGACAGGGCCAGGGGGGGGCTACACCTTC. Translation gives CSGQTGPGGGYTF.

This chain joins TRBV5-5 and TRBJ2-3; 9 bases align to TRBD1. There are 15 residues in the CDR3. After removal of 4 bases from V and 6 bases from J, the junction contained 9 bases not matched to a gene. Germline V lookup: CDR1 SGHKS, CDR2 YYEKEE (reference sequence). CDR3 sequence: CASSIDRGRRDTQYF. CDR3 nucleotide sequence: TGTGCCAGCAGCATAGACAGGGGGAGACGGGATACGCAGTATTTT. Complete variable domain (other parts from reference TRBV5-5 and TRBJ2-3): DAGVTQSPTHLIKTRGQQVTLRCSPISGHKSVSWYQQVLGQGPQFIFQYYEKEERGRGNFPDRFSARQFPNYSSELNVNALLLGDSALYLCASSIDRGRRDTQYFGPGTRLTVL.

The rearrangement uses TRBV5-4 and TRBJ2-6; D is perhaps TRBD1 (6 bases). The germline V gene encodes CDR1 SGHNT and CDR2 YYREEE (reference sequence). The V gene lost 2 bases and the J gene lost 1 base, with 7 bases spanning the gap. The CDR3 extends over 15 amino acids. As DNA, the CDR3 is TGTGCCAGCAGCTTAGGGGGTTCTGGGGCCAACGTCCTGACTTTC. Translated, it gives CASSLGGSGANVLTF.

This clone has more than one count but fewer than ten. V gene TRBV9 combines with J gene TRBJ2-4; a weak D match, TRBD1 (5 bases). Germline V gene lookup returns CDR1 SGDLS and CDR2 YYNGEE. The CDR3 is 15 residues long. The V and J ends lost 2 bases and 1 base respectively, with 10 bases between them. CDR3 nucleotides: TGTGCCAGCAGCGTCCCCTACAGGGCCAAAAACATTCAGTACTTC. This sequence encodes CASSVPYRAKNIQYF.

This clone was picked up one time. This sample also contains other DNA sequences that code for the same CDR3. The chain has TRBV28 and TRBJ1-2; D is possibly TRBD1 (6 bases). Germline CDR1 and CDR2: MDHEN and SYDVKM. Trimming pared 5 bases from V and 1 base from J, leaving 11 bases between. The CDR3 is 14 residues long. In DNA form, the CDR3 reads TGTGCCAGCAGTCCCGGGACAAGTAACTATGGCTACACCTTC. It encodes CASSPGTSNYGYTF.

There are a few counts of this clone. The chain recombines TRBV27 with TRBJ1-6; maybe TRBD1 (6 bases). V lost 6 bases to trimming and J lost 7 bases, with 16 bases between them. This CDR3 region has 15 residues. The V gene's germline CDR1 is MNHEY and CDR2 SMNVEV (reference sequence). CDR3 in amino acids: CASSLLQGGNSPLHF. The CDR3 bases are TGTGCCAGCAGCCTCCTACAGGGAGGGAATTCACCCCTCCACTTT.

This chain links TRBV19 with TRBJ2-7; 10 bases fit TRBD1. V dropped 8 bases and J dropped 6; count of bases not matched to a gene: 4. This CDR3 contains 12 residues. Germline V gives CDR1 LNHDA, CDR2 SQIVND (reference sequence). Here the CDR3 reads CASEDRGGEQYF. In DNA, the CDR3 is TGTGCCAGTGAGGACAGGGGGGGCGAGCAGTACTTC.

The gene calls are TRBV7-2 and TRBJ2-2, with D maybe TRBD2 (6 bases). V lost 5 bases and J 4 bases, leaving 14 bases between the germline ends. The CDR3 is 15 residues long. The V gene's germline CDR1 is SGHTA and CDR2 FQGNSA. This CDR3 is CASSPRWGLTGELFF. The DNA of the CDR3 is TGTGCCAGCAGCCCTAGGTGGGGACTCACCGGGGAGCTGTTTTTT.

The J gene is TRBJ2-2, the V gene TRBV7-2; the D gene is possibly TRBD2 (5 bases). There are 16 residues in the CDR3. Germline V gene data show CDR1 as SGHTA and CDR2 as FQGNSA. V lost 2 bases and J 4 bases, leaving 14 bases between the germline ends. CDR3 sequence: CASSLKDFPRTGELFF. The CDR3 nucleotides are TGTGCCAGCAGCTTAAAGGACTTCCCCCGCACCGGGGAGCTGTTTTTT.

The V gene is TRBV12-3 or TRBV12-4, the J gene TRBJ1-6; unclear D gene. This CDR3 is built from 13 residues. Trimming shortened V by 2 bases and J by 7 bases, and 6 bases separated the two germline ends. This chain's CDR3 is CASSLRPNSPLHF. The CDR3 region has the DNA TGTGCCAGCAGTTTACGTCCCAATTCACCCCTCCACTTT.

The rearrangement links TRBV12-3 or TRBV12-4 to TRBJ1-1; D might be TRBD1 (5 bases). The CDR3 spans 13 residues. The V end was cut by 6 bases, the J end by 8 bases, with 16 bases between. The CDR3 DNA reads as TGTGCCAGCAGGGAAACAGGACCCCGAGAAGCTTTCTTT. As protein: CASRETGPREAFF.

The gene calls are TRBV15 and TRBJ1-2; 8 nucleotides match TRBD1. V lost 3 bases and J lost 8; bases outside the gene matches: 11. Germline V gives CDR1 LNHNV, CDR2 YYDKDF (reference sequence). This CDR3 has 15 amino acids. CDR3 sequence reads: CATSRAGQGAFGYTF. CDR3 in DNA: TGTGCCACCAGCAGGGCCGGTCAGGGGGCGTTCGGCTACACCTTC.

The chain combines TRBV5-1 with TRBJ2-7; D might be TRBD1 (6 bases). Trimming shortened V by 4 bases and J by 0 bases, and 11 bases separated the two germline ends. The CDR3 extends over 14 amino acids. Germline assignment: CDR1 SGHRS and CDR2 YFSETQ. CDR3 region: CASSPGTNSYEQYF. In DNA form, the CDR3 reads TGCGCCAGCAGCCCCGGGACAAACTCCTACGAGCAGTACTTC.

The genes are TRBV6-5 and TRBJ2-1; TRBD2 matches at 7 bases. Germline lookup yields CDR1 MNHEY and CDR2 SVGAGI. This CDR3 spans 15 amino acids. Trimming cost V 0 bases and J 6 bases; bases outside gene matches: 5. CDR3 bases: TGTGCCAGCAGTTACTCGGGCGGGAGAGGCAATGAGCAGTTCTTC. Translating it yields CASSYSGGRGNEQFF.

As for this clone: The junction shows a germline mismatch at one end, possibly a read error. The chain joins TRBV7-9 to TRBJ2-7; 12 bases fit TRBD2. CDR1 is SEHNR, CDR2 FQNEAQ, per germline (reference sequence). The CDR3 has 14 amino acids. CDR3 coding DNA: TGTGCCAGCAGCTTGGAGACTAGCGGGAGTGCCAAGAACTTC. This sequence encodes CASSLETSGSAKNF.

The chain is built from TRBV6-5 and TRBJ1-4; D might be TRBD1 (6 bases). The CDR3 runs to 14 residues. V dropped 10 bases and J dropped 3 bases, with 15 bases sitting between them. The V gene's germline CDR1 is MNHEY and CDR2 SVGAGI. The CDR3 DNA follows: TGTGCCACCCCGGGGGGGGGCCCTAATGAAAAACTGTTTTTT. It is translated as CATPGGGPNEKLFF.